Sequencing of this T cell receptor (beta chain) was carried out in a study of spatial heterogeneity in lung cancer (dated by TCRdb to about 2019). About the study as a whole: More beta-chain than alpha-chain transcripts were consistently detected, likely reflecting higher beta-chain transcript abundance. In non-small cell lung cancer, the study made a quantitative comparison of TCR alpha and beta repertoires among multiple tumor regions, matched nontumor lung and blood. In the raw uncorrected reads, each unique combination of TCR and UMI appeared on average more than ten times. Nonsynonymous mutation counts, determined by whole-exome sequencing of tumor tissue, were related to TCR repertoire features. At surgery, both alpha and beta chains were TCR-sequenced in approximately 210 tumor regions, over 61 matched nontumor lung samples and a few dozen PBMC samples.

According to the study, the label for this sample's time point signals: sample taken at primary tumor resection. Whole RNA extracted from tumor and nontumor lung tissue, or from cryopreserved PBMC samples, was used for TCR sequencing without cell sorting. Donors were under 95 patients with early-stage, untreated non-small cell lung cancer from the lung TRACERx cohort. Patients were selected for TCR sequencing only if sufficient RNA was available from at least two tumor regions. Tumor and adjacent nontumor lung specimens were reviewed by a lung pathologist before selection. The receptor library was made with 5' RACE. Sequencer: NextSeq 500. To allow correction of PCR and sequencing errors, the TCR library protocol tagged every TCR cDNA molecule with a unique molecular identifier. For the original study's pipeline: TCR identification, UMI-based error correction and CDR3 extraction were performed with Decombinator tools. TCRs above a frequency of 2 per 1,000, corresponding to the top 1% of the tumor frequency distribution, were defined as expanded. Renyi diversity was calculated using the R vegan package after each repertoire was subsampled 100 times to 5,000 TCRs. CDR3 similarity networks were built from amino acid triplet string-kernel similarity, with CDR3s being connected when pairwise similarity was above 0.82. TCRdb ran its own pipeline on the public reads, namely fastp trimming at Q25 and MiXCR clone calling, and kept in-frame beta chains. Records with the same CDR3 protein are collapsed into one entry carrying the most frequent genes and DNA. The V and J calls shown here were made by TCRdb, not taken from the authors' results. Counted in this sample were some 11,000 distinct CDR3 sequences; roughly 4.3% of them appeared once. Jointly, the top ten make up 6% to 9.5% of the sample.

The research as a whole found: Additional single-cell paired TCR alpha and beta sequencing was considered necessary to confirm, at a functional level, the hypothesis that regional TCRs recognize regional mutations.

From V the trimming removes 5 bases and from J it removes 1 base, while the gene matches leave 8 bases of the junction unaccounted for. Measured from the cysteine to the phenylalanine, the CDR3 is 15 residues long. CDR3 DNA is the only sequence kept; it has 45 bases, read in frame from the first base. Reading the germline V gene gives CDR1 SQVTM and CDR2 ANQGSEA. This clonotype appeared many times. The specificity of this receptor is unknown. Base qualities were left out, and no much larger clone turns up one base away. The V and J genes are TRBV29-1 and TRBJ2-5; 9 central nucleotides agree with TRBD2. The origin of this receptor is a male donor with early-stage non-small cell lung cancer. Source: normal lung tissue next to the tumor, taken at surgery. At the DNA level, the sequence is TGCAGCGTTCCACCAGGCGGGGGGGGCCAAGAGACCCAGTACTTC. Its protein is CSVPPGGGGQETQYF. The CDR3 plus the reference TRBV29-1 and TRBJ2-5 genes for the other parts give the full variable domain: SAVISQKPSRDICQRGTSLTIQCQVDSQVTMMFWYRQQPGQSLTLIATANQGSEATYESGFVIDKFPISRPNLTFSTLTVSNMSPEDSSIYLCSVPPGGGGQETQYFGPGTRLLVL.